A selection of T cell receptor beta chains follows, all from one sample in a study of T cell responses to AZD1222 COVID-19 vaccine. The protocol was immunoSEQ multiplex PCR, while the TCRdb copy is restricted to in-frame clones and leaves out a portion. The sample has approximately 110,000 clones; 70% to 90% are singletons. This material consisted of peripheral blood, taken on day 0 of AZD1222 vaccination. These receptors were obtained from an adult in good health. CDR3s include the opening cysteine and the closing phenylalanine or tryptophan. The D gene is left open where the match is weak. Not all rows give a size; the values are once, few, many and, for expanded clones, a class.

CDR3nt: TGTGCCAGTAGTAGCCCCGGGGGAGGGAGAGGCTACGAGCAGTACTTC
CDR3aa: CASSSPGGGRGYEQYF
abundance: .
j_gene: TRBJ2-7
v_gene: TRBV19
d_gene: TRBD2

CDR3nt: TGTGCCCTATCGGGACAGCTAAATGAAAAACTGTTTTTT
CDR3aa: CALSGQLNEKLFF
abundance: .
j_gene: TRBJ1-4
v_gene: TRBV30
d_gene: TRBD1

CDR3nt: TGCGCCAGCAGTGCAAGCCGGGGGGCTGGGGAGCTGTTTTTT
CDR3aa: CASSASRGAGELFF
abundance: .
j_gene: TRBJ2-2
v_gene: TRBV10-1
d_gene: .

CDR3nt: TGTGCCAGCAGCTCAATGGGGGATCAGCCCCAGCATTTT
CDR3aa: CASSSMGDQPQHF
abundance: .
j_gene: TRBJ1-5
v_gene: TRBV6-2/TRBV6-3
d_gene: .

CDR3nt: TGTGCCACCAGTGATAACCTTTGGACGCAAGGCTACACCTTC
CDR3aa: CATSDNLWTQGYTF
abundance: once
j_gene: TRBJ1-2
v_gene: TRBV24-1
d_gene: .

CDR3nt: TGTGCCACCAGTGGGGGAATGAACACTGAAGCTTTCTTT
CDR3aa: CATSGGMNTEAFF
abundance: .
j_gene: TRBJ1-1
v_gene: TRBV24-1
d_gene: .

CDR3nt: TGCAGTGCTAGGCAATCAGATACGCAGTATTTT
CDR3aa: CSARQSDTQYF
abundance: .
j_gene: TRBJ2-3
v_gene: TRBV20-1
d_gene: .

CDR3nt: TGTGCCAGCAGCTCCGGACAGGACTCTGGTAGCAATCAGCCCCAGCATTTT
CDR3aa: CASSSGQDSGSNQPQHF
abundance: .
j_gene: TRBJ1-5
v_gene: TRBV7-2
d_gene: TRBD1

CDR3nt: TGTGCCAGCAGTGGGGACGGCAATGAGCAGTTCTTC
CDR3aa: CASSGDGNEQFF
abundance: .
j_gene: TRBJ2-1
v_gene: TRBV2
d_gene: .

CDR3nt: TGTGCCAGCGAAGTTTTCGATGAGCAGTTCTTC
CDR3aa: CASEVFDEQFF
abundance: .
j_gene: TRBJ2-1
v_gene: TRBV2
d_gene: .

CDR3nt: TGCAGCGCTGGGACAGAAGAGACCCAGTACTTC
CDR3aa: CSAGTEETQYF
abundance: .
j_gene: TRBJ2-5
v_gene: TRBV29-1
d_gene: TRBD1

CDR3nt: TGTGCCAGCAGCCAAGGATCGCTGGGGGCCAACGTCCTGACTTTC
CDR3aa: CASSQGSLGANVLTF
abundance: .
j_gene: TRBJ2-6
v_gene: TRBV3-1/TRBV3-2
d_gene: .

CDR3nt: TGTGCCAGCAGTGCGTACCCTCCAAACACCGGGGAGCTGTTTTTT
CDR3aa: CASSAYPPNTGELFF
abundance: .
j_gene: TRBJ2-2
v_gene: TRBV2
d_gene: .

CDR3nt: TGTGCCAGCAGTTTACAGGGGTGGAGTGAAAAACTGTTTTTT
CDR3aa: CASSLQGWSEKLFF
abundance: .
j_gene: TRBJ1-4
v_gene: TRBV6-2/TRBV6-3
d_gene: TRBD1

CDR3nt: TGCGCCAGCAGCCAAGCCGACCCAGCCTATGGCTACACCTTC
CDR3aa: CASSQADPAYGYTF
abundance: .
j_gene: TRBJ1-2
v_gene: TRBV4-1
d_gene: .

CDR3nt: TGTGCCAGTAGTATACAGGGGGCTCAAGAGACCCAGTACTTC
CDR3aa: CASSIQGAQETQYF
abundance: .
j_gene: TRBJ2-5
v_gene: TRBV19
d_gene: TRBD1

CDR3nt: TGTGCCAGCAGTTACAGGGTAGACGAGCAGTACTTC
CDR3aa: CASSYRVDEQYF
abundance: .
j_gene: TRBJ2-7
v_gene: TRBV6-6
d_gene: .

CDR3nt: TGTGCCAGCAGTCGTACAGGTGGGCAGTACTTC
CDR3aa: CASSRTGGQYF
abundance: .
j_gene: TRBJ2-7
v_gene: TRBV7-9
d_gene: .

CDR3nt: TGTGCCAGTACCATGCCCCCTGGTGAGCAGTTCTTC
CDR3aa: CASTMPPGEQFF
abundance: .
j_gene: TRBJ2-1
v_gene: TRBV19
d_gene: .

CDR3nt: TGTGCCAGCAGTGGTGTCAGGGGGCAAGGAGGGAACACTGAAGCTTTCTTT
CDR3aa: CASSGVRGQGGNTEAFF
abundance: .
j_gene: TRBJ1-1
v_gene: TRBV28
d_gene: TRBD1

CDR3nt: TGTGCCAGCAGCTTGAGCCTGACAGGGATGGGTGATCAGCCCCAGCATTTT
CDR3aa: CASSLSLTGMGDQPQHF
abundance: .
j_gene: TRBJ1-5
v_gene: TRBV5-5
d_gene: TRBD1

CDR3nt: TGTGCCAGCAGTTTAGTAGTGGGCAGCTTAAGCTACACCTTC
CDR3aa: CASSLVVGSLSYTF
abundance: .
j_gene: TRBJ1-2
v_gene: TRBV28
d_gene: .

CDR3nt: TGTGCCAGCAGCGTATCAGGGGATGGGTACGAGCAGTACTTC
CDR3aa: CASSVSGDGYEQYF
abundance: .
j_gene: TRBJ2-7
v_gene: TRBV9
d_gene: .

CDR3nt: TGCGCCAGCAGCGTGAACGCCGGGACAGGGAACACTGAAGCTTTCTTT
CDR3aa: CASSVNAGTGNTEAFF
abundance: .
j_gene: TRBJ1-1
v_gene: TRBV5-1
d_gene: TRBD1

CDR3nt: TGTGCCAGCAGCCAAGGTTCGGCAGGGGCGGGGTACACCATATATTTT
CDR3aa: CASSQGSAGAGYTIYF
abundance: .
j_gene: TRBJ1-3
v_gene: TRBV3-1/TRBV3-2
d_gene: .

CDR3nt: TGCGCCAGCAGCCAAGACCAGGGCTCCTACGAGCAGTACTTC
CDR3aa: CASSQDQGSYEQYF
abundance: few
j_gene: TRBJ2-7
v_gene: TRBV4-3
d_gene: .

CDR3nt: TGTGCCAGCAGACGTCTCGGCCCTGAAGCTTTCTTT
CDR3aa: CASRRLGPEAFF
abundance: once
j_gene: TRBJ1-1
v_gene: TRBV28
d_gene: .

CDR3nt: TGTGCCAGCAGCCGCGACGCGAATAGCAATCAGCCCCAGCATTTT
CDR3aa: CASSRDANSNQPQHF
abundance: .
j_gene: TRBJ1-5
v_gene: TRBV5-4
d_gene: .

CDR3nt: TGTGCCAGCAGCATCAGAGGAGGGGTCACTAATGAAAAACTGTTTTTT
CDR3aa: CASSIRGGVTNEKLFF
abundance: .
j_gene: TRBJ1-4
v_gene: TRBV7-2
d_gene: .

CDR3nt: TGTGCCAGCGTAGGAGACAGAGACTATGGCTACACCTTC
CDR3aa: CASVGDRDYGYTF
abundance: .
j_gene: TRBJ1-2
v_gene: TRBV6-5
d_gene: .

CDR3nt: TGCGCCAGCAGCTTTAGCGGGGGGTCCACAGATACGCAGTATTTT
CDR3aa: CASSFSGGSTDTQYF
abundance: .
j_gene: TRBJ2-3
v_gene: TRBV5-1
d_gene: TRBD2